The 29 T cell receptor beta chains given below trace back to one sample, sequenced in a study of blood T cell repertoires in COVID-19 (dated by TCRdb to 2019 to 2021). The method behind the library was the immunoSEQ multiplex PCR assay. TCRdb mirrors the immuneACCESS table, restricted to in-frame sequences. Some clones are absent from its copies; in checked studies, under half trace to an unresolved V gene, and the reason for the others is unknown. A total of about 170,000 clones appear in this sample, about 88% of them only once. The ten most abundant clones make up roughly 0.82% of the sample. The sample comprised PBMCs or T cells enriched from blood (not recorded which). The receptors derive from a woman under 30 who had recovered from COVID-19.

The genes are TRBV30 and TRBJ2-7, with D maybe TRBD2 (5 bases). The germline V and J ends were trimmed by 3 bases and 1 base, with 7 bases remaining between them. Germline V gene sequence: CDR1 GTSNPN, CDR2 SVGIG (reference sequence). The CDR3 sequence is 12 residues long. CDR3 nucleotide sequence: TGTGCCTGGAGCGGCGGGTCCTACGAGCAGTACTTC. Protein product: CAWSGGSYEQYF.

The chain uses TRBV7-9 and TRBJ2-1; 10 bases line up with TRBD2. This CDR3 region has 13 residues. V shed 7 bases and J 5 bases; nucleotides not matched to a gene: 2. Germline loops: CDR1 SEHNR, CDR2 FQNEAQ (reference sequence). DNA of the CDR3: TGTGCCAGCACCGGACTAGCGGACAATGAGCAGTTCTTC. Translated, it gives CASTGLADNEQFF.

The chain couples TRBV6-6 to TRBJ2-5; 11 bases match TRBD2. The germline CDR1 and CDR2 sequences are MNHNY and SVGAGI (reference sequence). This CDR3 has 17 residues. J was trimmed by 0 bases and V by 6 bases; bases with no gene match: 9. The CDR3 loop reads CASSRKTSGANQETQYF. The CDR3 DNA follows: TGTGCCAGCAGCCGAAAGACTAGCGGGGCCAACCAAGAGACCCAGTACTTC.

The gene calls are TRBV19 and TRBJ2-4; 7 positions agree with TRBD1. The germline V gene has CDR1 LNHDA and CDR2 SQIVND (reference sequence). The CDR3 has 15 amino acids. V trimming: 4 bases; J trimming: 12 bases; junction bases outside the gene matches: 15. CDR3 DNA sequence: TGTGCCAGTAGTACGACGACAGGGACCACCTCCCATCAGTACTTC. Protein sequence: CASSTTTGTTSHQYF.

V usage is TRBV5-1 and J usage is TRBJ2-5; a possible D gene is TRBD1 (5 bases). Between the trimmed V and J ends, which lost 0 bases and 2 bases, there was a span of 14 bases. This CDR3 is built from 16 residues. Germline loops: CDR1 SGHRS, CDR2 YFSETQ. The CDR3 here is CASSLAGIGPQETQYF. For the CDR3, the DNA is TGCGCCAGCAGCTTGGCAGGGATAGGACCTCAAGAGACCCAGTACTTC.

The chain carries TRBV5-8 and TRBJ2-1; 9 positions agree with TRBD2. The junction had 6 bases not matched to a gene; V was cut back by 7 bases and J by 4 bases. The germline V gene encodes CDR1 SGHTS and CDR2 YDEGEE. CDR3 size: 14 residues. The CDR3 is CASYGSGRYNEQFF. The CDR3 DNA follows: TGTGCCAGCTACGGTAGCGGGAGATACAATGAGCAGTTCTTC.

This chain connects TRBV12-5 to TRBJ2-1; 10 bases line up with TRBD1. Germline values: CDR1 LGHNT, CDR2 FRNRAP. This CDR3 spans 15 amino acids. Trimming took 5 bases from V and 6 from J; bases not matched to a gene: 7. CDR3 in amino acids: CASGQSGTGVNEQFF. In nucleotides, the CDR3 is TGTGCTAGTGGTCAATCCGGGACAGGGGTCAATGAGCAGTTCTTC.

This clone was seen only once. This rearrangement joins TRBV6-2 or TRBV6-3 to TRBJ1-2; 9 nucleotides line up with TRBD1. The V segment lost 1 base and the J segment 6 bases; nucleotides outside the gene matches: 3. CDR3 size: 14 residues. CDR1 is MNHEY and CDR2 is SVGEGT in the germline V gene. CDR3 protein: CASSYLTGGNGYTF. CDR3 nucleotide sequence: TGTGCCAGCAGTTACTTGACAGGGGGGAATGGCTACACCTTC.

The chain joins TRBV6-5 to TRBJ1-3, with D possibly matching TRBD1 (5 bases). The CDR3 spans 14 residues. The V end lost 11 bases, the J end lost 0 bases, and 14 bases lay between the germline ends. The germline V gene has CDR1 MNHEY and CDR2 SVGAGI. CDR3 protein: CAGAGTDSGNTIYF. The CDR3 nucleotides read TGTGCCGGCGCGGGGACGGACTCTGGAAACACCATATATTTT.

The chain recombines TRBV5-1 with TRBJ2-5; no clear D. Germline CDR1 SGHRS, CDR2 YFSETQ. This CDR3 comprises 13 residues. The germline V and J ends were trimmed by 0 bases and 7 bases, with 10 bases remaining between them. CDR3 in amino acids: CASSLDPPGTQYF. DNA for the CDR3: TGCGCCAGCAGCTTGGACCCGCCAGGGACCCAGTACTTC.

The chain carries TRBV4-1 and TRBJ2-1; 11 nucleotides match TRBD2. J lost 9 bases, V lost 1 base, and 8 bases had no gene match. Germline CDR1 MGHRA, CDR2 YSYEKL. The CDR3 spans 16 residues. The CDR3 here is CASSQGGSGRAAEQFF. The CDR3 DNA sequence: TGCGCCAGCAGCCAAGGTGGTAGCGGGAGGGCCGCTGAGCAGTTCTTC.

The chain carries TRBV2 and TRBJ1-2; 8 bases match TRBD1. From germline, CDR1 is SNHLY and CDR2 FYNNEI. Germline trimming cut 4 bases from V and 4 bases from J; bases unmatched to any gene: 5. The CDR3 sequence is 14 residues long. The CDR3 nucleotides are TGTGCCAGCAGTGCCTCAGGGGGCAGCTATGGCTACACCTTC. It yields the protein CASSASGGSYGYTF.

The rearrangement joins TRBV3-1 (or the pseudogene TRBV3-2) to TRBJ2-2; TRBD2 agrees at 10 bases. Per the germline V gene, CDR1 is LGHDT and CDR2 is YNNKEL (reference sequence). Losses at the gene ends were 6 bases for V and 8 bases for J; bases not matched to a gene: 3. This CDR3 comprises 13 residues. CDR3 in amino acids: CASRLLAGGELFF. The CDR3 DNA reads as TGTGCCAGCAGACTACTAGCGGGAGGGGAGCTGTTTTTT.

The V call is TRBV3-1 (or the pseudogene TRBV3-2), the J call TRBJ2-7; TRBD2 matches 11 bases. V dropped 4 bases and J dropped 2; count of bases not matched to a gene: 4. Germline CDR1 LGHDT, CDR2 YNNKEL (reference sequence). The CDR3 is 15 amino acids. This CDR3 is CASSRPSGGTYEQYF. CDR3 DNA sequence: TGTGCCAGCAGCCGCCCTAGCGGGGGGACCTACGAGCAGTACTTC.

This clone was recorded a few times. This rearrangement joins TRBV2 to TRBJ1-4; 7 bases match TRBD1. V shed 7 bases and J 7 bases; nucleotides not matched to a gene: 9. This CDR3 is 14 amino acids long. Per the germline V gene, CDR1 is SNHLY and CDR2 is FYNNEI. The CDR3 protein is CASTGRQGVEKLFF. The DNA of the CDR3 is TGTGCCAGCACCGGACGACAGGGAGTTGAAAAACTGTTTTTT.

The genes are TRBV19 and TRBJ2-2, with 9 positions matching TRBD1. This CDR3 spans 14 amino acids. V shed 10 bases, J shed 4 bases, and the junction held 7 bases outside the gene matches. Germline lookup yields CDR1 LNHDA and CDR2 SQIVND (reference sequence). In nucleotides, the CDR3 is TGTGCCACTACGACAGGGGGGGGCACCGGGGAGCTGTTTTTT. Its protein product is CATTTGGGTGELFF.

This chain uses TRBV2 with TRBJ1-2, with D perhaps TRBD1 (5 bases). This CDR3 has 13 amino acids. The V end lost 4 bases, the J end lost 4 bases, and 10 bases lay between the germline ends. Germline values: CDR1 SNHLY, CDR2 FYNNEI. The CDR3 DNA is TGTGCCAGCAGTGGACAGCCTTTCTATGGCTACACCTTC. It yields the protein CASSGQPFYGYTF.

The CDR3 loop is CASSLVRGGRLKDNEQFF. For the CDR3, the DNA is TGTGCCAGCAGCTTAGTGCGGGGCGGGAGACTGAAAGACAATGAGCAGTTCTTC. This sequence joins TRBV7-2 and TRBJ2-1, with 7 positions matching TRBD2. This CDR3 comprises 18 residues. CDR1 and CDR2 (germline): SGHTA, FQGNSA. The J segment lost 5 bases and the V segment lost 1 base, leaving 14 bases of the junction unmatched.

The V gene is TRBV5-1, the J gene TRBJ2-3; 14 positions match TRBD2. J lost 2 bases, V lost 0 bases, and 17 bases had no gene match. The germline V gene encodes CDR1 SGHRS and CDR2 YFSETQ. CDR3 length: 22 amino acids. The CDR3 DNA sequence: TGCGCCAGCAGCTTGGGGGCGACTAGCGGGAGGGCCGGTAAGGGGAACACAGATACGCAGTATTTT. Its translation: CASSLGATSGRAGKGNTDTQYF.

The chain employs TRBV2 and TRBJ1-6; TRBD1 matches at 10 bases. Germline loops: CDR1 SNHLY, CDR2 FYNNEI. The V and J ends lost 6 bases and 4 bases, in that order; junction bases with no gene match: 3. The CDR3 consists of 15 residues. In DNA form, the CDR3 reads TGTGCCAGCAGCCTGGACAGGGGGTATAATTCACCCCTCCACTTT. Its protein product is CASSLDRGYNSPLHF.

The chain combines TRBV6-1 with TRBJ2-1, with D possibly matching TRBD1 (6 bases). The CDR3 extends over 13 amino acids. Germline lookup yields CDR1 MNHNS and CDR2 SASEGT. The V and J ends lost 3 bases and 8 bases respectively, with 11 bases between them. CDR3 DNA sequence: TGTGCCAGCAGTGAGCCTCACAGGGATGAGCAGTTCTTC. As protein: CASSEPHRDEQFF.

This sequence joins TRBV13 and TRBJ1-1; D is unclear. This CDR3 has 14 residues. Trimming cost V 6 bases and J 4 bases, with 15 bases left between them. CDR1 and CDR2 from the germline V gene are PRHDT and FYEKMQ (reference sequence). The CDR3 reads CASRQTLEGTEAFF. The CDR3 DNA sequence: TGTGCCAGCAGGCAGACCCTCGAGGGCACTGAAGCTTTCTTT.

The rearrangement links TRBV6-6 to TRBJ2-1; TRBD1 agrees at 8 bases. V was clipped by 5 bases and J by 6 bases; unmatched bases: 12. Germline CDR1 is MNHNY and CDR2 is SVGAGI (reference sequence). The CDR3 is made up of 16 amino acids. CDR3 loop: CASSPPSGQGSNEQFF. CDR3 bases: TGTGCCAGCAGTCCTCCTTCCGGACAGGGATCCAATGAGCAGTTCTTC.

This clone was seen a few times. The rearrangement links TRBV29-1 to TRBJ1-2; D remains unclear. Trimming stripped 3 bases from V and 4 bases from J, with 6 bases between. CDR3 size: 11 residues. CDR1 is SQVTM, CDR2 ANQGSEA, per germline. The CDR3 loop is CSVDEIYGYTF. The CDR3 bases are TGCAGCGTTGACGAGATCTATGGCTACACCTTC.

The chain joins TRBV5-1 to TRBJ2-5; D unresolved. Trimming removed 2 bases at V and 3 bases at J, with 5 bases between. This CDR3 has 12 amino acids. Germline V gene sequence: CDR1 SGHRS, CDR2 YFSETQ. The CDR3 here is CASSFPEETQYF. The CDR3 region has the DNA TGCGCCAGCAGCTTCCCAGAAGAGACCCAGTACTTC.

This clone was counted between two and nine times. The CDR3 region is CATDSSSYNEQFF. The CDR3 bases are TGCGCCACCGACTCCAGCTCCTACAATGAGCAGTTCTTC. The chain carries TRBV10-2 and TRBJ2-1; D call uncertain. The CDR3 spans 13 residues. Germline V gives CDR1 WSHSY, CDR2 SAAADI. The V end was cut by 10 bases, the J end by 0 bases, with 10 bases between.

The rearrangement joins TRBV24-1 to TRBJ2-5; perhaps TRBD2 as D (5 bases). Germline CDR1 is KGHDR and CDR2 is SFDVKD. Trimming pared 3 bases from V and 5 bases from J, leaving 15 bases between. The CDR3 runs 15 residues. CDR3 residues: CATSDEEPRAETQYF. The CDR3 nucleotides are TGTGCCACCAGTGATGAAGAACCGAGGGCGGAGACCCAGTACTTC.

The chain couples TRBV4-1 to TRBJ2-5, with TRBD1 matching over 7 bases. The CDR3 covers 15 residues. Per the germline V gene, CDR1 is MGHRA and CDR2 is YSYEKL. V lost 2 bases to trimming and J lost 7 bases; unmatched junction nucleotides: 10. The CDR3 is CASSQLGGGSGTQYF. CDR3 bases: TGCGCCAGCAGCCAATTAGGGGGCGGTTCAGGGACCCAGTACTTC.

The chain employs TRBV6-4 and TRBJ1-3; D may be TRBD1 (6 bases). V lost 7 bases and J lost 6, with 22 bases in between. Germline loops: CDR1 MRHNA, CDR2 SNTAGT. This CDR3 is built from 16 residues. This CDR3 reads CASTAGGDTNLNTIYF. The CDR3 DNA reads as TGTGCCAGCACCGCGGGGGGCGATACCAACCTAAACACCATATATTTT.